This T cell receptor (beta chain) is from a study of T-cell memory formation after mild COVID-19. Study details: Largely donor-specific TCR clusters were found. Study-level points and caveats: Mostly located in CM and EM were contracting CD4+ clones, with contracting CD8+ clones located in EMRA. Clones that contracted from day 15 to 85 were balanced CD4/CD8, while later expanders leaned CD4+. The study detected some responding clones in pre-infection memory, suggesting cross-reactive memory joined.

The CDR3 is 18 residues long. V shed 2 bases, J shed 1 base, and the junction held 10 bases outside the gene matches. Per germline, CDR1 SGHTA and CDR2 FQGTGA. TCRdb recomputed calls from the 5' RACE reads with MiXCR, one row per CDR3 protein. The sample lists over 450,000 distinct CDR3 sequences; roughly 20% were seen once. This clonotype has only a few counts. Its antigen is unidentified. This TCR derives from an adult woman who had mild COVID-19 (a few samples of this study predate the infection). Cell type and time point are not known. This chain uses TRBV7-3 with TRBJ2-1; 8 positions match TRBD2. The sample taken for sequencing was PBMCs or a T cell subset sorted from them (not recorded which). CDR3 region: CASSLGALGGVSYNEQFF. The CDR3, as DNA: TGTGCCAGCAGCTTAGGAGCCCTCGGGGGGGTATCCTACAATGAGCAGTTCTTC.